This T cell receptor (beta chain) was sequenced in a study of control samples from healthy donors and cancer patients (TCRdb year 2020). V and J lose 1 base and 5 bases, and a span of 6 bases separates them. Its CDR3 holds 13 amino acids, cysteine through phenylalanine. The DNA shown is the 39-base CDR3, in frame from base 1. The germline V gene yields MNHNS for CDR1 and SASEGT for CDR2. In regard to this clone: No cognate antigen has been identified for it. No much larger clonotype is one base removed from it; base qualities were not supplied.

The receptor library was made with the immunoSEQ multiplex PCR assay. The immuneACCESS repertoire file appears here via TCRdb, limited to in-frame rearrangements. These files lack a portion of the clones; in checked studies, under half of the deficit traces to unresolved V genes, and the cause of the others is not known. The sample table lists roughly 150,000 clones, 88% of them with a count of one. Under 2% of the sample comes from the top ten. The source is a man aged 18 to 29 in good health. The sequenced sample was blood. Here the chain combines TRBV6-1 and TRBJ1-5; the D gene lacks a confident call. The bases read TGTGCCAGCAGTGAAGGGGCTCATCAGCCCCAGCATTTT. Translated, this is CASSEGAHQPQHF.